These T cell receptor beta chains were read from a single sample in a study of T cell changes during pregnancy in multiple sclerosis. Repertoires were generated with immunoSEQ multiplex PCR, while TCRdb's copy carries only in-frame clones and drops some. The table has some 60,000 clones, approximately 91% seen once; the top ten hold 1.3%. Sequencing was performed on peripheral blood, taken in the second trimester of pregnancy. These receptors came from a female donor with multiple sclerosis, enrolled in a pregnancy study. Each CDR3 is given with its conserved first and last residue. D genes are given only for firm matches. Size is stated for part of the rows, as once, few or many counts, or as a class when the clone is expanded.

j_call d_call v_call cdr3_length clone_size cdr3_aa cdr3_nt
TRBJ2-1 TRBD1 TRBV7-2 16 - CASSLAIGEGAHEQFF TGTGCCAGCAGCTTAGCGATAGGAGAGGGGGCGCATGAGCAGTTCTTC
TRBJ1-1 - TRBV19 15 - CASILRVRGDTEAFF TGTGCCAGTATACTAAGGGTAAGGGGTGACACTGAAGCTTTCTTT
TRBJ1-5 - TRBV4-1 19 - CASSPTGTSSWGSNQPQHF TGCGCCAGCAGCCCGACCGGGACATCCTCCTGGGGTAGCAATCAGCCCCAGCATTTT
TRBJ2-7 - TRBV7-2 14 - CASSFRLGSGEQYF TGTGCCAGCAGCTTTCGACTAGGCTCGGGTGAGCAGTACTTC
TRBJ2-7 - TRBV28 13 few CASSLSEPYEQYF TGTGCCAGCAGTTTATCCGAGCCCTACGAGCAGTACTTC
TRBJ2-2 - TRBV19 15 once CASTGRAGNTGELFF TGTGCCAGTACGGGTCGGGCGGGGAACACCGGGGAGCTGTTTTTT
TRBJ2-6 - TRBV5-1 15 - CASSRGISGANVLTF TGCGCCAGCAGCCGAGGGATTTCTGGGGCCAACGTCCTGACTTTC
TRBJ1-6 TRBD1 TRBV5-1 15 once CASSWGGQADSPLHF TGCGCCAGCAGCTGGGGGGGACAGGCGGATTCACCCCTCCACTTT
TRBJ2-7 - TRBV4-1 15 once CASSQVGRGNYEQYF TGCGCCAGCAGCCAAGTTGGCCGCGGCAACTACGAGCAGTACTTC
TRBJ2-7 - TRBV9 14 - CASSVASGTYEQYF TGTGCCAGCAGCGTAGCCAGCGGAACCTACGAGCAGTACTTC
TRBJ2-3 TRBD2 TRBV9 14 - CASSGTSGTDTQYF TGTGCCAGCAGCGGGACTAGCGGCACAGATACGCAGTATTTT
TRBJ2-2 TRBD1 TRBV10-2 14 - CASSRDRDAGELFF TGCGCCAGCAGTCGGGACAGGGACGCCGGGGAGCTGTTTTTT
TRBJ2-1 TRBD2 TRBV5-1 15 once CASSLDGGANEEQFF TGCGCCAGCAGCTTGGACGGGGGGGCGAACGAGGAGCAGTTCTTC
TRBJ2-3 TRBD1 TRBV5-4 14 - CASSGQGFTDTQYF TGTGCCAGCAGTGGACAGGGGTTCACAGATACGCAGTATTTT
TRBJ1-5 - TRBV6-5 14 - CASSDRQFNQPQHF TGTGCCAGCAGTGACCGACAGTTCAATCAGCCCCAGCATTTT
TRBJ1-1 TRBD1 TRBV5-1 14 - CASSWTGMNTEAFF TGCGCCAGCAGCTGGACAGGGATGAACACTGAAGCTTTCTTT
TRBJ2-3 - TRBV5-1 16 - CASRLTSSFGRDTQYF TGCGCCAGCAGACTTACCTCTAGCTTCGGCAGAGATACGCAGTATTTT
TRBJ1-4 - TRBV19 14 - CASSPTGRNEKLFF TGTGCCAGTAGCCCGACAGGCCGTAATGAAAAACTGTTTTTT